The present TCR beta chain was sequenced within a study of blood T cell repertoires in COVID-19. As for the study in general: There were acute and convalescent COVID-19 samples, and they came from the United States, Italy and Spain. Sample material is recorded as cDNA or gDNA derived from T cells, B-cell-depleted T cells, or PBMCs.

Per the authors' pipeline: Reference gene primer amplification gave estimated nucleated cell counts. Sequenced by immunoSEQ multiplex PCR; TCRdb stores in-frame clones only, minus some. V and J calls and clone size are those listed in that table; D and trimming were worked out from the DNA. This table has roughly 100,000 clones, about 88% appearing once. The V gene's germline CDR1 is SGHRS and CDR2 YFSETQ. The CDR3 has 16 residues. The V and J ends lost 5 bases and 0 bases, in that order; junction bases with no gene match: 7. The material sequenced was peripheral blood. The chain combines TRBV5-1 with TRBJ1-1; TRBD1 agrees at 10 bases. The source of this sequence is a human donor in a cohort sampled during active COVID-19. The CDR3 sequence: CASSKGTGDLNTEAFF. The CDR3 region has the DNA TGCGCCAGCAGTAAGGGGACAGGGGACCTGAACACTGAAGCTTTCTTT.